This T cell receptor beta chain was captured in a study of PD-L1 blockade in urothelial cancer. The overall study: Males with bladder-origin urothelial cancer constituted about 85% of the 29 patients. Investigators checked blood 3 weeks (second dose) and 6 weeks after treatment start. Counts from blood samples showed a median of 141,255 T cells.

Synthetic TCR analog templates were added to each PCR reaction. The assay was immunoSEQ multiplex PCR, and TCRdb's table has in-frame clones only and misses some. The sample carries 60,000 or so clones, 85% recorded once. The V segment lost 6 bases and the J segment 4 bases; nucleotides outside the gene matches: 5. The CDR3 is 14 residues long. Germline CDR1 reads LNHDA; CDR2 reads SQIVND (reference sequence). This sample's time point: pretreatment peripheral blood. The material was PBMCs, obtained around atezolizumab (anti-PD-L1) treatment. This TCR derives from a man aged 70-80 years with urothelial cancer. The chain has TRBV19 and TRBJ1-1; TRBD1 aligns across 10 bases. CDR3 sequence: CASSFDRGRTEAFF. The CDR3 coding sequence is TGTGCCAGTAGCTTTGACAGGGGGCGCACTGAAGCTTTCTTT.